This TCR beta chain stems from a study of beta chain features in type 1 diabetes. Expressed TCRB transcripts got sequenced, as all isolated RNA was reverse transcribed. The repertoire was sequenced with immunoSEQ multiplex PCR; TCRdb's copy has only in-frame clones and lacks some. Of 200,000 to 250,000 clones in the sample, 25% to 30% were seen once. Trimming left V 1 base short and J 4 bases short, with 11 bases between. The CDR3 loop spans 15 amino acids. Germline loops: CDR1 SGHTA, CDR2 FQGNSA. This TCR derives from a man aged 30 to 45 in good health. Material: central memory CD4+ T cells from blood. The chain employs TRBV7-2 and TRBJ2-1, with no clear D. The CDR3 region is CASSLVDSSYNEQFF. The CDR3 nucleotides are TGTGCCAGCAGCTTAGTTGACTCCTCGTACAATGAGCAGTTCTTC.